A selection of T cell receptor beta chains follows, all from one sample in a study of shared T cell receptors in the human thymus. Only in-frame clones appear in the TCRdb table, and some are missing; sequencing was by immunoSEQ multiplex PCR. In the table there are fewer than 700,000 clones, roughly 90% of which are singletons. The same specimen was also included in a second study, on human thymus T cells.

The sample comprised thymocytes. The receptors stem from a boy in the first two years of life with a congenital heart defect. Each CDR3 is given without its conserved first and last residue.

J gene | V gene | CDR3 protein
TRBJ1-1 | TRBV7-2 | ASSPTQNHTEAF
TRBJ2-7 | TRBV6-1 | ASRQGPYYEQY
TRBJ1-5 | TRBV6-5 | ASSQQGGQPQH
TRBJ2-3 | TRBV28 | ASSLNPDVAPDTQY
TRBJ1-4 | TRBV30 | AWSVWEASGEKLF
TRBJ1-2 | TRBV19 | ARAKGRRGYT
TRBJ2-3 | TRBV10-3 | AISEKLGRAKY
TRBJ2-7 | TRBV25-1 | ASSGDRDYEQY
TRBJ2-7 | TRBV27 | ASSPQQAGVSYEQY
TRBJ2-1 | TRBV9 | ASSAPGREVANEQF
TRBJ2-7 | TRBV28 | ASSYRDRGHEQY
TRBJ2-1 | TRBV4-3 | ASSHTSGRPSYNEQF
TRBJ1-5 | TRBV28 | ASSLGWTGGANQPQH
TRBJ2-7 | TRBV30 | AWSVRGGVNPYEQY
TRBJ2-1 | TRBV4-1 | ASSQETREREFSYNEQF
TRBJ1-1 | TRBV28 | ARGGPLRGLNTEAF
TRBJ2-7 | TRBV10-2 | ASGALGYEQY
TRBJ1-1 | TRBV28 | ASSFEGDEAF
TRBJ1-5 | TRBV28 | ASRADRGNDQPQH
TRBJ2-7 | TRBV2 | ASSVRGLAGLSYEQY
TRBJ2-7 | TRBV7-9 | ASSQTGTSADTYEQY
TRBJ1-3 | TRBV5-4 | ASSLDTQGAGNTIY
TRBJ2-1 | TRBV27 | ASSFLPTGPGANNEQF
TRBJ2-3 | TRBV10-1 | ASSVAGRRTDTQY